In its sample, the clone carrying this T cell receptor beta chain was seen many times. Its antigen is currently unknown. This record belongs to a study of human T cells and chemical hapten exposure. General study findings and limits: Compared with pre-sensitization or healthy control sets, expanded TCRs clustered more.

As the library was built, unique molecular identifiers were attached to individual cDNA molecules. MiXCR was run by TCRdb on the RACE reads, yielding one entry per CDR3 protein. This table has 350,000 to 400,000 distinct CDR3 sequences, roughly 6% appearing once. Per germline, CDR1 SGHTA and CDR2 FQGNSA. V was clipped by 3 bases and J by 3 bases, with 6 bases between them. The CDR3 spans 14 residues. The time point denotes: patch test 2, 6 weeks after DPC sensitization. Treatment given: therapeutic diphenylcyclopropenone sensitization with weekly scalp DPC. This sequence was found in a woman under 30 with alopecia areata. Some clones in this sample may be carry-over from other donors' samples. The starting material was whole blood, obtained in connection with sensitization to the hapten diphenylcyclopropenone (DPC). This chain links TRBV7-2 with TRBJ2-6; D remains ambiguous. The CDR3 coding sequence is TGTGCCAGCAGCTTCGGTGATGGGGCCAACGTCCTGACTTTC. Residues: CASSFGDGANVLTF.